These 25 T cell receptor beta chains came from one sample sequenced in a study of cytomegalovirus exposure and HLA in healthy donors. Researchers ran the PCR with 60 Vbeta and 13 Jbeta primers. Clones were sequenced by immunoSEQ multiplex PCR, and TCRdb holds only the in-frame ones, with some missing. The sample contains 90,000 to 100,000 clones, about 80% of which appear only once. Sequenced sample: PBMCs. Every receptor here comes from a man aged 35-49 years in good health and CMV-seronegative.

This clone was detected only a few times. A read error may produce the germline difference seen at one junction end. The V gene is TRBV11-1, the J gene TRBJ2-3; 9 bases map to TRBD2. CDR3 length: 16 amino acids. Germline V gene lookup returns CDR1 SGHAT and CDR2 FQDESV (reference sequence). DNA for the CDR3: TGTGCCAGCAGCCGTCGGCTAGCGGGGAGCAGAGATACGCAGTATTTT. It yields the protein CASSRRLAGSRDTQYF.

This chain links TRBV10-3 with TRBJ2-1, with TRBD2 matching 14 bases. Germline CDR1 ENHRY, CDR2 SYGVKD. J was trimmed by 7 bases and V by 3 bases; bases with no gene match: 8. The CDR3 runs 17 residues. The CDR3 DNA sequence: TGTGCCATCAGTGAAAGACTAGCGGGGGGGCCTCTGAATGAGCAGTTCTTC. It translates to CAISERLAGGPLNEQFF.

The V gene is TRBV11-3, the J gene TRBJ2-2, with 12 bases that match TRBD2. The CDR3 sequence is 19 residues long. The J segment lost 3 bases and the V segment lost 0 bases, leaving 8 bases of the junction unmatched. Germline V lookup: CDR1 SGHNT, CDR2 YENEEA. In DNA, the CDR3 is TGTGCCAGCAGCTTAGATCTAGCGGGAGGGCCTACGTACACCGGGGAGCTGTTTTTT. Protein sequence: CASSLDLAGGPTYTGELFF.

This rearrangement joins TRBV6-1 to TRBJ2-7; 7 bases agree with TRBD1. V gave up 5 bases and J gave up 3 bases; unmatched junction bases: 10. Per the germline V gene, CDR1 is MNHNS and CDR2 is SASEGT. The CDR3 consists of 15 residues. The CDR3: CASSLPSRGSYEQYF. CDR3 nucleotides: TGTGCCAGCAGTCTCCCCAGCAGGGGGAGCTACGAGCAGTACTTC.

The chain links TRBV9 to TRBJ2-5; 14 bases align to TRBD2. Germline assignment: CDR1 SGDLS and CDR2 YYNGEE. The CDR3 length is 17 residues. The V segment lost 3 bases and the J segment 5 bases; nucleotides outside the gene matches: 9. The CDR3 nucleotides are TGTGCCAGCAGCGGAGGACTAGCGGGAGGATTGTATGAGACCCAGTACTTC. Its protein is CASSGGLAGGLYETQYF.

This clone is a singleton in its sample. For the CDR3, the DNA is TGTGCCATCAGTAGACTAGGGCGCTACGAGCAGTACTTC. This sequence encodes CAISRLGRYEQYF. The chain couples TRBV10-3 to TRBJ2-7; a weak D match, TRBD2 (6 bases). From germline, CDR1 is ENHRY and CDR2 SYGVKD. The CDR3 spans 13 residues. The V end lost 5 bases, the J end lost 3 bases, and 11 bases lay between the germline ends.

The CDR3 here is CASSITSGSYEQYF. Written as DNA, the CDR3 is TGTGCCAGTAGTATTACTAGCGGGAGCTACGAGCAGTACTTC. The gene calls are TRBV19 and TRBJ2-5; TRBD2 matches at 11 bases. The end of the DNA fits TRBJ2-7 better, so the J call may be wrong. From germline, CDR1 is LNHDA and CDR2 SQIVND (reference sequence). CDR3 length equals 14 residues.

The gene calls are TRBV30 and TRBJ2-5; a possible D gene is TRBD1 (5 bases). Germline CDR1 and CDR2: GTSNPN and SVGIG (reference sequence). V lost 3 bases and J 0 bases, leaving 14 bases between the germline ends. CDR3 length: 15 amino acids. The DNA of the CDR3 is TGTGCCTGGAGGTCCTTAGGGGCGAACCAAGAGACCCAGTACTTC. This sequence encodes CAWRSLGANQETQYF.

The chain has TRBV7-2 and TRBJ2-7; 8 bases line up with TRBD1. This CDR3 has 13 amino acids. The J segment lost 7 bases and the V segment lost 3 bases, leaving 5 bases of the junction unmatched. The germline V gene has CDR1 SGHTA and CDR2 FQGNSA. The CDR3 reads CASSFQGAGEQYF. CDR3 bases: TGTGCCAGCAGCTTCCAGGGGGCGGGAGAGCAGTACTTC.

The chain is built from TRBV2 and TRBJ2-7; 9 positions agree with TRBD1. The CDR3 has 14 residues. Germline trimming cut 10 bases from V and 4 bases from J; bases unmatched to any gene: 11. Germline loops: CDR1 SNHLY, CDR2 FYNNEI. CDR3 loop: CATKNQGQGYEQYF. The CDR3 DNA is TGTGCCACCAAGAACCAGGGACAGGGTTACGAGCAGTACTTC. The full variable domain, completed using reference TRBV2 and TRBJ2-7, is EPEVTQTPSHQVTQMGQEVILRCVPISNHLYFYWYRQILGQKVEFLVSFYNNEISEKSEIFDDQFSVERPDGSNFTLKIRSTKLEDSAMYFCATKNQGQGYEQYFGPGTRLTVT.

CDR3 region: CASSQTILGLGESGYTF. Here the CDR3 DNA reads TGCGCCAGCAGCCAGACTATTTTGGGTCTGGGTGAGAGTGGCTACACCTTC. This chain joins TRBV4-1 and TRBJ1-2; no firm D call. Germline values: CDR1 MGHRA, CDR2 YSYEKL. Trimming took 3 bases from V and 7 from J, leaving 24 bases between them. This CDR3 region has 17 residues.

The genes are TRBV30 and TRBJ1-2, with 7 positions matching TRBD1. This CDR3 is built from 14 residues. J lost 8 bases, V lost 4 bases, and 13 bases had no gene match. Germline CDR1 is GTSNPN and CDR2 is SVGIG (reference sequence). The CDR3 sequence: CAWNKGAGFEGYTF. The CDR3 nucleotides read TGTGCCTGGAATAAGGGGGCAGGGTTTGAGGGCTACACCTTC.

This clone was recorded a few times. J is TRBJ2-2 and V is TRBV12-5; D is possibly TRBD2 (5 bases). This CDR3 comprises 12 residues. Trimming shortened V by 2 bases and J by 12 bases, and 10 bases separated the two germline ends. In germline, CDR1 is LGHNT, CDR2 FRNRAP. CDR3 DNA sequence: TGTGCTAGTGGTTTGTCCCGGGATCAGCTGTTTTTT. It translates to CASGLSRDQLFF.

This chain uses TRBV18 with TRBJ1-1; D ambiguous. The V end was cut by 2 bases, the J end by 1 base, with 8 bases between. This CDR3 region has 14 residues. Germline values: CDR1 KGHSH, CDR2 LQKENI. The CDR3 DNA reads TGTGCCAGCTCACCAGGACTATCGAACACTGAAGCTTTCTTT. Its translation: CASSPGLSNTEAFF.

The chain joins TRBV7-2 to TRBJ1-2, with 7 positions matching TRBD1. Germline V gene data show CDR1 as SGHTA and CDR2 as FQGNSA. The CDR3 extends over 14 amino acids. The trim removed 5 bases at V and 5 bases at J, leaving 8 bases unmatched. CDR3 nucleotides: TGTGCCAGCAGCCCCTCGACAGGGCGGTATGGCTACACCTTC. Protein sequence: CASSPSTGRYGYTF.

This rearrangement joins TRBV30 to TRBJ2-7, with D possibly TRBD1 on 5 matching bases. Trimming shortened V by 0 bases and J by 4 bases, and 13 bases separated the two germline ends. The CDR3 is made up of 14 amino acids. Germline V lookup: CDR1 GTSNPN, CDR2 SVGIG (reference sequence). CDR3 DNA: TGTGCCTGGAGTGTTGTTCCGGCAGGGTACGAGCAGTACTTC. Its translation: CAWSVVPAGYEQYF.

CDR3 nucleotide sequence: TGTGCCAGCAGCTTCGGGACAGGGGACACTGAAGCTTTCTTT. This codes for CASSFGTGDTEAFF. The chain recombines TRBV7-9 with TRBJ1-1; 10 nucleotides agree with TRBD1. The V segment lost 3 bases and the J segment 3 bases; nucleotides outside the gene matches: 1. CDR3 length: 14 amino acids. Germline V gene lookup returns CDR1 SEHNR and CDR2 FQNEAQ (reference sequence).

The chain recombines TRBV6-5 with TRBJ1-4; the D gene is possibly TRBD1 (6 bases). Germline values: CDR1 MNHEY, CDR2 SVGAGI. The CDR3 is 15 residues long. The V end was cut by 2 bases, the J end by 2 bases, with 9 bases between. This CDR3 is CASSYVQGTNEKLFF. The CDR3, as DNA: TGTGCCAGCAGTTACGTCCAGGGGACTAATGAAAAACTGTTTTTT.

The CDR3 reads CASSGTGGRNTEAFF. The CDR3 nucleotides are TGTGCCAGCAGTGGAACGGGGGGAAGGAACACTGAAGCTTTCTTT. The rearrangement uses TRBV2 and TRBJ1-1; possibly TRBD1 for D (5 bases). Germline values: CDR1 SNHLY, CDR2 FYNNEI. This CDR3 has 15 amino acids. V was cut by 4 bases and J by 1 base, with 13 bases left in between.

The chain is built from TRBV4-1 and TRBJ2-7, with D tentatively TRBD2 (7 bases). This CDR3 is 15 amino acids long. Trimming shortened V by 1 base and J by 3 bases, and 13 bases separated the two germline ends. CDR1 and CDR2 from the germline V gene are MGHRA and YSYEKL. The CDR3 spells CASSQGGASGYEQYF. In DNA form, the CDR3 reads TGCGCCAGCAGCCAAGGGGGGGCTAGCGGCTACGAGCAGTACTTC.

The CDR3 protein is CASSYTGSTRGGYTF. The CDR3, as DNA: TGTGCCAGCAGCTATACAGGGTCAACGAGGGGTGGCTACACCTTC. The rearrangement joins TRBV6-5 to TRBJ1-2; D is possibly TRBD1 (6 bases). Trimming shortened V by 6 bases and J by 7 bases, and 21 bases separated the two germline ends. The CDR3 consists of 15 residues. Per germline, CDR1 MNHEY and CDR2 SVGAGI.

CDR3 sequence: CASWPAGEWSSYNSPLHF. CDR3 nucleotide sequence: TGTGCCAGTTGGCCGGCAGGGGAATGGAGCTCCTATAATTCACCCCTCCACTTT. V gene TRBV28 combines with J gene TRBJ1-6, with D tentatively TRBD1 (6 bases). The V end was cut by 9 bases, the J end by 0 bases, with 21 bases between. Per the germline V gene, CDR1 is MDHEN and CDR2 is SYDVKM. The CDR3 spans 18 residues.

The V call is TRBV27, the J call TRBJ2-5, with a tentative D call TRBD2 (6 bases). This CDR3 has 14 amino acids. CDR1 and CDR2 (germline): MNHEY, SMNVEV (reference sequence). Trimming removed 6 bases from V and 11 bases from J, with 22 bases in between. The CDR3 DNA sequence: TGTGCCAGCAGCATTAATCCCACCTGGGGGGAGCAGTACTTC. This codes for CASSINPTWGEQYF.

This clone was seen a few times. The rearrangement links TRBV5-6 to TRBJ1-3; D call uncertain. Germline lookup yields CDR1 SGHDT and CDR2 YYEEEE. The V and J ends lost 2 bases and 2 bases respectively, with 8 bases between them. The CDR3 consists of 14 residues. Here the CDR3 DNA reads TGTGCCAGCAGCTTTGTGGCGGCTGGAAACACCATATATTTT. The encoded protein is CASSFVAAGNTIYF.

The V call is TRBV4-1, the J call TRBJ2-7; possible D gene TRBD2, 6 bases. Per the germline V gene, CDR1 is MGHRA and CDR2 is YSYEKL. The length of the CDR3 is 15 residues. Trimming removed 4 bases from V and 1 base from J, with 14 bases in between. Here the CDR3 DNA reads TGCGCCAGCAGCCGTGGGGGGACCGAGTCCTACGAGCAGTACTTC. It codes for CASSRGGTESYEQYF.